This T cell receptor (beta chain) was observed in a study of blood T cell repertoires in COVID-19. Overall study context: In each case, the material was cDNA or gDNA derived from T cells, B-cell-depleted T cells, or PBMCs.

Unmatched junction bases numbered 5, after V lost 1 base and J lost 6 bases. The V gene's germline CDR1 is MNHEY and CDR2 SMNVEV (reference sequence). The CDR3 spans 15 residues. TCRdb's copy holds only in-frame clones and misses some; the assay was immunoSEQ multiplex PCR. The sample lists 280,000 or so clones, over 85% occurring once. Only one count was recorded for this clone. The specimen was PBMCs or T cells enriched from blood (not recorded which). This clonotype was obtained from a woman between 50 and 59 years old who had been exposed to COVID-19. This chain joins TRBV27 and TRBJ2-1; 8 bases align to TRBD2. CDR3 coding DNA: TGTGCCAGCAGTTTATTGCGGGGGGCCCGCAATGAGCAGTTCTTC. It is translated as CASSLLRGARNEQFF.